The 19 T cell receptor beta chains in this list originate from one sample, sequenced in a study of T cell responses to AZD1222 COVID-19 vaccine. Clones were read by immunoSEQ multiplex PCR, and TCRdb kept only the in-frame ones, dropping some. This sample has 95,000 to 150,000 clones, with over 75% found just once. Sequencing used peripheral blood, obtained on day 0 of AZD1222 vaccination. These receptors were obtained from an adult in good health.

This clone was detected once. The chain couples TRBV19 to TRBJ2-3; 7 nucleotides line up with TRBD1. The CDR3 runs to 15 residues. J lost 2 bases, V lost 6 bases, and 8 bases had no gene match. Germline CDR1 and CDR2: LNHDA and SQIVND (reference sequence). In DNA, the CDR3 is TGTGCCAGTAGACCCGGGACAGTCATCACAGATACGCAGTATTTT. It translates to CASRPGTVITDTQYF.

This chain joins TRBV19 and TRBJ1-2; D gene uncertain. Germline loops: CDR1 LNHDA, CDR2 SQIVND (reference sequence). Trimming stripped 6 bases from V and 8 bases from J, with 13 bases between. This CDR3 spans 12 amino acids. CDR3 loop: CASSPASGGYTF. The CDR3 coding sequence is TGTGCCAGTAGCCCGGCTTCGGGGGGCTACACCTTC.

This chain uses TRBV11-2 with TRBJ2-2; TRBD1 matches at 9 bases. Looked up from germline, CDR1 is SGHAT and CDR2 is FQNNGV. This CDR3 comprises 15 residues. V trimming: 6 bases; J trimming: 6 bases; junction bases outside the gene matches: 8. CDR3 coding DNA: TGTGCCAGCAGTTCACAGGGGGCAGCGGCCGGGGAGCTGTTTTTT. Translation gives CASSSQGAAAGELFF.

This rearrangement joins TRBV3-1 (or the pseudogene TRBV3-2) to TRBJ2-2, with a possible D match to TRBD2 (6 bases). Germline-derived CDR1 and CDR2 are LGHDT and YNNKEL (reference sequence). The CDR3 loop spans 16 amino acids. V lost 3 bases to trimming and J lost 3 bases, with 14 bases between them. In DNA form, the CDR3 reads TGTGCCAGCAGCCAGGCCGGGACTGGGGACACCGGGGAGCTGTTTTTT. Translating it yields CASSQAGTGDTGELFF.

The chain links TRBV6-5 to TRBJ2-7; 7 bases are a match to TRBD2. Per germline, CDR1 MNHEY and CDR2 SVGAGI. CDR3 length: 15 amino acids. J gave up 1 base and V 1 base, and 4 bases lay outside the gene matches. The CDR3, as DNA: TGTGCCAGCAGTTACTGGGGGGGAGGATCCTACGAGCAGTACTTC. It yields the protein CASSYWGGGSYEQYF.

This chain connects TRBV14 to TRBJ2-1; 11 positions match TRBD2. Germline CDR1 and CDR2: SGHDN and FVKESK. Trimming took 2 bases from V and 12 from J; bases not matched to a gene: 15. This CDR3 contains 17 residues. CDR3 loop: CASSQWELAGETIPQFF. DNA for the CDR3: TGTGCCAGCAGCCAATGGGAACTAGCGGGGGAGACGATCCCGCAGTTCTTC.

This clone was recorded a few times. The chain is built from TRBV6-5 and TRBJ2-2; maybe TRBD1 (5 bases). The CDR3 totals 15 residues. V was clipped by 11 bases and J by 7 bases, with 23 bases between them. CDR1 and CDR2 from the germline V gene are MNHEY and SVGAGI. The CDR3 loop reads CASCPGGAGVGELFF. The CDR3, as DNA: TGTGCCTCCTGCCCGGGTGGGGCCGGTGTCGGGGAGCTGTTTTTT.

As to this clone: The sample carries other DNA sequences with the same CDR3. In DNA form, the CDR3 reads TGTGCCAGCAGCCCAAGGGGCCCAGATACGCAGTATTTT. It yields the protein CASSPRGPDTQYF. The chain has TRBV7-9 and TRBJ2-3; a weak D match, TRBD1 (5 bases). This CDR3 contains 13 residues. Germline lookup yields CDR1 SEHNR and CDR2 FQNEAQ (reference sequence). V dropped 5 bases and J dropped 4 bases, with 10 bases sitting between them.

V and J are TRBV6-4 and TRBJ1-2; 8 bases line up with TRBD1. The CDR3 is 15 amino acids. Germline V gene lookup returns CDR1 MRHNA and CDR2 SNTAGT. V lost 2 bases to trimming and J lost 4 bases; unmatched junction nucleotides: 6. This CDR3 reads CASSDHLGQGYGYTF. For the CDR3, the DNA is TGTGCCAGCAGTGACCACCTCGGACAGGGCTATGGCTACACCTTC.

This clone was seen once. The V gene is TRBV6-6, the J gene TRBJ1-2; 7 nucleotides align to TRBD1. The V segment lost 5 bases and the J segment 4 bases; nucleotides outside the gene matches: 16. CDR1 and CDR2 (germline): MNHNY, SVGAGI (reference sequence). The CDR3 consists of 17 residues. The CDR3 is CASSRSFSTGLVYGYTF. The CDR3 DNA reads TGTGCCAGCAGTCGTAGCTTCTCGACAGGGTTGGTCTATGGCTACACCTTC.

The chain couples TRBV6-5 to TRBJ2-6; D is possibly TRBD1 or TRBD2 (6 bases each). CDR3 length: 11 amino acids. V lost 6 bases, J lost 13 bases, and 10 bases lay in between. Germline CDR1 reads MNHEY; CDR2 reads SVGAGI. In DNA form, the CDR3 reads TGTGCCAGCAGAGGGGGAGGAGTCCTGACTTTC. Its translation is CASRGGGVLTF.

DNA of the CDR3: TGTGCCAGCAGTGTTCCCCTAGCGGTTAGCACAGATACGCAGTATTTT. Protein: CASSVPLAVSTDTQYF. V is TRBV2 and J is TRBJ2-3; TRBD2 matches at 7 bases. The germline V gene has CDR1 SNHLY and CDR2 FYNNEI. The CDR3 length is 16 residues. J gave up 0 bases and V 4 bases, and 7 bases lay outside the gene matches.

The chain combines TRBV18 with TRBJ1-1; the D gene is possibly TRBD1 (5 bases). CDR3 length equals 19 residues. Germline assignment: CDR1 KGHSH and CDR2 LQKENI. Trimming cost V 6 bases and J 1 base, with 27 bases left between them. The CDR3 is CASSPRVGGQIVANTEAFF. CDR3 sequence (DNA): TGTGCCAGCTCCCCCAGAGTTGGGGGTCAGATAGTGGCGAACACTGAAGCTTTCTTT.

This rearrangement joins TRBV3-1 (or the pseudogene TRBV3-2) to TRBJ1-1, with 8 bases fitting TRBD1. The CDR3 runs to 16 residues. Trimming removed 2 bases from V and 4 bases from J; junction bases left unmatched: 9. Germline assignment: CDR1 LGHDT and CDR2 YNNKEL (reference sequence). The CDR3 here is CASSQRGLQGVTEAFF. CDR3 nucleotides: TGTGCCAGCAGCCAAAGGGGGCTACAGGGGGTCACTGAAGCTTTCTTT.

This sequence joins TRBV4-1 and TRBJ2-7, with a weak D call TRBD2 (5 bases). V was cut by 4 bases and J by 2 bases, with 9 bases left in between. CDR3 size: 13 residues. Germline-derived CDR1 and CDR2 are MGHRA and YSYEKL. The CDR3 sequence is CASSPVGAYEQYF. CDR3 DNA: TGCGCCAGCAGCCCAGTCGGGGCCTACGAGCAGTACTTC.

The chain combines TRBV11-2 with TRBJ1-2; D is unresolved. Germline CDR1 and CDR2: SGHAT and FQNNGV. CDR3 length: 13 residues. The ends were cut back, 3 bases at V and 2 bases at J, with 7 bases in the middle. In nucleotides, the CDR3 is TGTGCCAGCAGCTTGGGCACCAACTATGGCTACACCTTC. Amino acids: CASSLGTNYGYTF.

The chain links TRBV4-1 to TRBJ1-6; D remains unclear. Germline V CDR1 and CDR2: MGHRA, YSYEKL. Between the trimmed V and J ends, which lost 0 bases and 5 bases, there was a span of 8 bases. The CDR3 is made up of 15 amino acids. CDR3 amino acids: CASSQDRHDNSPLHF. In nucleotides, the CDR3 is TGCGCCAGCAGCCAAGATAGGCACGATAATTCACCCCTCCACTTT.

The V call is TRBV28, the J call TRBJ1-1; a possible D gene is TRBD1 (5 bases). V was shortened by 7 bases and J by 1 base, with 13 bases between the two germline ends. Germline V CDR1 and CDR2: MDHEN, SYDVKM. The CDR3 has 14 residues. The DNA for the CDR3 is TGTGCCAGCACCGGGGGGGGGAAGAACACTGAAGCTTTCTTT. As protein: CASTGGGKNTEAFF. The variable domain in full, completed from reference TRBV28 and TRBJ1-1, reads DVKVTQSSRYLVKRTGEKVFLECVQDMDHENMFWYRQDPGLGLRLIYFSYDVKMKEKGDIPEGYSVSREKKERFSLILESASTNQTSMYLCASTGGGKNTEAFFGQGTRLTVV.

The gene calls are TRBV19 and TRBJ1-1; D uncertain. The germline V gene has CDR1 LNHDA and CDR2 SQIVND (reference sequence). The V and J ends lost 1 base and 7 bases respectively, with 13 bases between them. CDR3 length: 14 amino acids. The CDR3 here is CASSIGREGSEAFF. In nucleotides, the CDR3 is TGTGCCAGTAGTATAGGGAGGGAAGGGAGTGAAGCTTTCTTT.